A selection of T cell receptor beta chains follows, all from one sample in a study of T cells after posttransplantation cyclophosphamide. TCRdb keeps only in-frame clones here, not all; method: immunoSEQ multiplex PCR. The sample lists under 50,000 clones, around 90% occurring once. The source material was PBMCs, sampled 55 to 70 days after allogeneic stem cell transplant with posttransplant cyclophosphamide. These receptors were taken from a male patient aged 60 to 75 who received an allogeneic stem cell transplant from a related donor and was CMV-positive. The graft donor may have contributed some T cells. Both conserved end residues are part of each CDR3. The D gene is left open where the match is weak. The size of a clone is reported for some rows only, either as once, few or many, or as a class for expanded clones.

V	D	size	J	CDR3	DNA
TRBV11-2	-	-	TRBJ2-6	CASSPQGITGANVLTF	TGTGCCAGCAGCCCCCAGGGGATCACTGGGGCCAACGTCCTGACTTTC
TRBV14	-	-	TRBJ1-5	CASSLFNQPQHF	TGTGCCAGCAGCCTCTTCAATCAGCCCCAGCATTTT
TRBV14	-	-	TRBJ1-2	CASSQSTNYGYTF	TGTGCCAGCAGCCAGTCAACTAACTATGGCTACACCTTC
TRBV4-2	TRBD1	-	TRBJ2-7	CASSQVYPGQGPSEQYF	TGTGCCAGCAGCCAAGTGTATCCCGGACAGGGGCCTTCCGAGCAGTACTTC
TRBV29-1	-	-	TRBJ1-1	CSVVQGRAEAFF	TGCAGCGTTGTTCAGGGAAGGGCTGAAGCTTTCTTT
TRBV30	TRBD1	-	TRBJ1-2	CAWDGTGRYGYTF	TGTGCCTGGGATGGGACAGGACGCTATGGCTACACCTTC
TRBV4-2	-	-	TRBJ1-1	CASSQDAQDWNTEAFF	TGTGCCAGCAGCCAAGATGCGCAGGACTGGAACACTGAAGCTTTCTTT
TRBV9	-	-	TRBJ2-1	CASSVGWAGGSYNEQFF	TGTGCCAGCAGCGTAGGCTGGGCGGGCGGCTCCTACAATGAGCAGTTCTTC
TRBV4-2	-	-	TRBJ1-2	CASSQDQSNYGYTF	TGTGCCAGCAGCCAAGATCAATCTAACTATGGCTACACCTTC
TRBV14	-	-	TRBJ1-1	CASSPTLRGGAFNTEAFF	TGTGCCAGCAGCCCCACTCTTAGGGGGGGCGCGTTCAACACTGAAGCTTTCTTT
TRBV19	-	-	TRBJ1-1	CASTATRDKTKAFF	TGTGCCAGTACCGCAACACGGGACAAAACGAAAGCTTTCTTT
TRBV15	-	-	TRBJ2-3	CATSRDLSGRDTQYF	TGTGCCACCAGCAGAGATTTATCAGGGAGGGATACGCAGTATTTT
TRBV30	-	-	TRBJ1-2	CAWRAASWGGIYGYTF	TGTGCCTGGAGAGCCGCCTCCTGGGGCGGAATCTATGGCTACACCTTC
TRBV6-5	-	-	TRBJ1-2	CASSSGENYGYTF	TGTGCCAGCAGTTCCGGGGAGAACTATGGCTACACCTTC
TRBV9	-	-	TRBJ1-1	CASSDLRDTSSAFF	TGTGCCAGCAGCGACCTCCGGGACACTTCATCAGCTTTCTTT
TRBV2	-	-	TRBJ1-2	CASRGQDGYTF	TGTGCCAGCAGGGGTCAGGATGGCTACACCTTC
TRBV19	TRBD1	-	TRBJ2-6	CASSRGTGGLSGANVLTF	TGTGCCAGTAGTAGGGGGACAGGGGGGCTCTCTGGGGCCAACGTCCTGACTTTC
TRBV19	TRBD1	-	TRBJ1-6	CASSGQANNSPLHF	TGTGCCAGTAGCGGACAGGCTAACAATTCACCCCTCCACTTT
TRBV2	TRBD1	-	TRBJ1-3	CASREGTGSLLNTIYF	TGTGCCAGCAGAGAGGGGACAGGATCCCTTTTGAACACCATATATTTT
TRBV6-6	-	-	TRBJ2-1	CASSYRGYNEQFF	TGTGCCAGCAGTTACCGAGGGTACAATGAGCAGTTCTTC
TRBV15	-	-	TRBJ1-2	CATSRYQGELGYTF	TGTGCCACCAGCAGATATCAAGGAGAGCTGGGCTACACCTTC
TRBV27	-	-	TRBJ1-1	CASSLSSDAEAFF	TGTGCCAGCAGTTTAAGTTCAGATGCTGAAGCTTTCTTT
TRBV7-2	-	-	TRBJ1-4	CASSLSWTVNEKLFF	TGTGCCAGCAGCTTATCCTGGACAGTCAATGAAAAACTGTTTTTT
TRBV10-3	TRBD1	-	TRBJ1-4	CAIAQGAGEKLFF	TGTGCCATCGCGCAGGGGGCGGGGGAAAAACTGTTTTTT
TRBV2	TRBD1	few	TRBJ1-5	CASKGTVNQPQHF	TGTGCCAGCAAAGGGACAGTAAATCAGCCCCAGCATTTT
TRBV5-1	-	-	TRBJ2-1	CASSSRDIYNEQFF	TGCGCCAGCAGCTCCCGGGACATATACAATGAGCAGTTCTTC
TRBV6-1	-	-	TRBJ1-6	CASSEGVGLLF	TGTGCCAGCAGTGAGGGAGTTGGCTTACTTTTT
TRBV5-1	-	-	TRBJ2-5	CASSFGALEQYF	TGCGCCAGCAGCTTCGGAGCCCTTGAGCAGTACTTC
TRBV25-1	TRBD1	few	TRBJ1-1	CASSDPGQGNTEAFF	TGTGCCAGCAGTGACCCGGGACAGGGTAACACTGAAGCTTTCTTT
TRBV28	TRBD1	-	TRBJ1-2	CASSASGTANGYTF	TGTGCCAGCAGTGCATCCGGGACAGCCAATGGCTACACCTTC
TRBV10-3	TRBD1	once	TRBJ2-7	CAISVMGGTGVREQYF	TGTGCCATCAGTGTGATGGGTGGGACAGGGGTGAGGGAGCAGTACTTC
TRBV5-6	-	-	TRBJ1-5	CASSMAGGGQPQHF	TGTGCCAGCAGCATGGCCGGGGGTGGTCAGCCCCAGCATTTT
TRBV9	-	-	TRBJ2-1	CASSVDSGFYNEQFF	TGTGCCAGCAGCGTAGATTCAGGTTTCTACAATGAGCAGTTCTTC
TRBV11-3	TRBD2	-	TRBJ2-3	CASRSGDTDTQYF	TGTGCCAGCCGAAGCGGGGACACAGATACGCAGTATTTT
TRBV28	-	-	TRBJ1-5	CASSLWGGGNRQPQHF	TGTGCCAGCAGTTTATGGGGAGGTGGGAATCGACAGCCCCAGCATTTT
TRBV6-5	TRBD1	-	TRBJ2-2	CASSWDRDTGELFF	TGTGCCAGCAGCTGGGACAGGGACACCGGGGAGCTGTTTTTT
TRBV29-1	-	-	TRBJ1-2	CSVVRDLDYGYTF	TGCAGCGTTGTTCGGGATCTGGACTATGGCTACACCTTC
TRBV2	TRBD1	-	TRBJ1-6	CASSEATTGARSPLHF	TGTGCCAGCAGTGAAGCGACGACAGGGGCCCGTTCACCCCTCCACTTT
TRBV2	-	-	TRBJ1-2	CASSGSDSTNYGYTF	TGTGCCAGCAGTGGTTCCGACAGTACTAACTATGGCTACACCTTC
TRBV6-5	-	-	TRBJ1-2	CATFNRGNYGYTF	TGTGCCACCTTCAATCGGGGAAACTATGGCTACACCTTC
TRBV27	TRBD1	-	TRBJ2-1	CASSPTSRQGNNEQFF	TGTGCCAGCAGTCCCACCTCTCGACAGGGAAACAATGAGCAGTTCTTC
TRBV18	TRBD1	-	TRBJ2-7	CASSPPDHVRQGYSYEQYF	TGTGCCAGCTCACCACCCGATCACGTGCGACAGGGGTATTCCTACGAGCAGTACTTC